Listed below are T cell receptor beta chains from one sample, sequenced in a study of OX40 agonist ivuxolimab in advanced cancers. Repertoires were generated with immunoSEQ multiplex PCR, while TCRdb's copy carries only in-frame clones and drops some. Among 100,000 to 120,000 clones listed, more than 85% were seen once. The material was CD4+ or CD8+ T cells sorted from blood, obtained in a trial of the OX40 agonist ivuxolimab. Receptors originate from an adult with an advanced solid tumor such as melanoma, head and neck, liver or kidney cancer. CDR3s include the opening cysteine and the closing phenylalanine or tryptophan. D genes are given only for firm matches. The size field is filled for only some rows; it gives once, few, many or a size class.

v_call	j_call	d_call	clone_size	cdr3_aa	cdr3_nt
TRBV6-1	TRBJ1-2	TRBD1	NA	CASSEVWGQGRGYTF	TGTGCCAGCAGTGAAGTCTGGGGACAGGGCCGAGGCTACACCTTC
TRBV9	TRBJ2-1	TRBD2	NA	CASSVVAGDSYNEQFF	TGTGCCAGCAGCGTAGTAGCGGGAGACTCCTACAATGAGCAGTTCTTC
TRBV5-4	TRBJ2-6	NA	few	CASSLQGSGANVLTF	TGTGCCAGCAGCTTGCAGGGGTCTGGGGCCAACGTCCTGACTTTC
TRBV6-1	TRBJ1-2	NA	NA	CASKNYGYTF	TGTGCCAGCAAGAACTATGGCTACACCTTC
TRBV10-3	TRBJ2-3	NA	once	CAISEYRESSGDTQYF	TGTGCCATCAGTGAGTACAGGGAGAGTAGCGGAGATACGCAGTATTTT
TRBV19	TRBJ2-7	NA	NA	CASSALDGYEQYF	TGTGCCAGTAGCGCCCTTGACGGGTACGAGCAGTACTTC
TRBV5-4	TRBJ2-2	NA	NA	CASSLEAANTGELFF	TGTGCCAGCAGCTTGGAGGCGGCGAACACCGGGGAGCTGTTTTTT
TRBV5-1	TRBJ2-1	NA	NA	CASSVGPEQFF	TGCGCCAGCAGCGTGGGCCCTGAGCAGTTCTTC
TRBV6-1	TRBJ2-2	NA	few	CASSVAVGTGELFF	TGTGCCAGCAGTGTTGCCGTGGGCACCGGGGAGCTGTTTTTT
TRBV7-9	TRBJ2-5	NA	NA	CASSLAMSELETQYF	TGTGCCAGCAGCTTAGCAATGTCTGAGTTGGAGACCCAGTACTTC
TRBV7-2	TRBJ2-7	TRBD2	NA	CASSLRGAGGPGDEQYF	TGTGCCAGCAGCCTAAGGGGAGCGGGAGGGCCTGGAGACGAGCAGTACTTC
TRBV6-1	TRBJ1-5	NA	once	CASSRGGAGNQPQHF	TGTGCCAGCAGTCGGGGAGGGGCGGGCAATCAGCCCCAGCATTTT
TRBV11-3	TRBJ1-1	NA	NA	CASSLGAALGAEAFF	TGTGCCAGCAGCTTAGGAGCCGCCCTAGGGGCTGAAGCTTTCTTT
TRBV28	TRBJ2-7	TRBD2	NA	CASSLLGGANEQYF	TGTGCCAGCAGTTTATTGGGAGGGGCCAACGAGCAGTACTTC
TRBV6-1	TRBJ2-7	NA	NA	CASKFVDGPYEQYF	TGTGCCAGCAAATTTGTTGACGGCCCCTACGAGCAGTACTTC
TRBV21-1	TRBJ1-2	NA	NA	CASSKRFRRGADGYTF	TGTGCCAGCAGCAAAAGATTCCGTAGAGGGGCGGATGGCTACACCTTC